This T cell receptor (beta chain) was profiled in a study of blood T cell repertoires in COVID-19. Background on the study: Samples came from the United States, Italy and Spain, spanning acute and convalescent COVID-19. T cells, B-cell-depleted T cells, or PBMCs provided the cDNA or gDNA that served as material.

In the source study's methods: Amplification from reference gene primers served as the basis for estimated nucleated cell counts. TCRdb keeps only in-frame clones here, not all; method: immunoSEQ multiplex PCR. V and J calls plus clone size are reproduced from that table; the DNA served to infer D and trimming. The profile shows 140,000 to 150,000 clones, 80% to 90% of them singletons. Germline V gene sequence: CDR1 GTSNPN, CDR2 SVGIG (reference sequence). CDR3 length: 14 residues. The V gene lost 2 bases and the J gene lost 3 bases, with 14 bases spanning the gap. Source material: peripheral blood. This receptor was taken from a woman aged 45-59 years with active or convalescent COVID-19. This chain joins TRBV30 and TRBJ2-7, with D possibly being TRBD2 (7 bases). The DNA for the CDR3 is TGTGCCTGGAGTCAAGGGGGGGGAGGCTACGAGCAGTACTTC. It encodes CAWSQGGGGYEQYF.